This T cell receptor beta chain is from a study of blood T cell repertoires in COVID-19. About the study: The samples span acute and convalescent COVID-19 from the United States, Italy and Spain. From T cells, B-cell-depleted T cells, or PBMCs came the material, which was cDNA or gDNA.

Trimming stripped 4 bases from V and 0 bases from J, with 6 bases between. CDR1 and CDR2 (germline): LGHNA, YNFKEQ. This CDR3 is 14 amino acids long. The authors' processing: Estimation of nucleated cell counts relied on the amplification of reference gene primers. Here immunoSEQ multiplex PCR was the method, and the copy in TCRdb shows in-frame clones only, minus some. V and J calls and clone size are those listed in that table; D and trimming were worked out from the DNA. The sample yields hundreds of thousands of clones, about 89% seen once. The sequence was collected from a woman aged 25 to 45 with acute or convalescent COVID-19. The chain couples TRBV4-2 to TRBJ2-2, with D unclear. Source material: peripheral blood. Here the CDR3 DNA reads TGTGCCAGCAGCCTAAGAGCGAACACCGGGGAGCTGTTTTTT. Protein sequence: CASSLRANTGELFF.